This TCR beta chain derives from a study of blood T cell repertoires in COVID-19. In the authors' workflow: Nucleated cell number was recorded as an estimate derived from reference gene primer amplification. Profiling relied on immunoSEQ multiplex PCR, and the TCRdb table lists in-frame clones only, not all of them. D and trimming were read from the DNA, whereas the V and J calls and clone size are those reported in that table. Seen here are roughly 130,000 clones, around 87% observed once, and the top ten hold 3.6%. The sequenced sample consisted of peripheral blood. This receptor was identified in a woman aged 55-69 years with acute or convalescent COVID-19.

Here the CDR3 reads CASSPLLEGMRSGYTF. The CDR3, as DNA: TGCGCCAGCAGCCCCCTTCTGGAGGGAATGAGATCTGGCTACACCTTC. V is TRBV5-1 and J is TRBJ1-2; D is undetermined. V was cut by 4 bases and J by 7 bases, with 23 bases left in between. There are 16 residues in the CDR3. Germline values: CDR1 SGHRS, CDR2 YFSETQ.